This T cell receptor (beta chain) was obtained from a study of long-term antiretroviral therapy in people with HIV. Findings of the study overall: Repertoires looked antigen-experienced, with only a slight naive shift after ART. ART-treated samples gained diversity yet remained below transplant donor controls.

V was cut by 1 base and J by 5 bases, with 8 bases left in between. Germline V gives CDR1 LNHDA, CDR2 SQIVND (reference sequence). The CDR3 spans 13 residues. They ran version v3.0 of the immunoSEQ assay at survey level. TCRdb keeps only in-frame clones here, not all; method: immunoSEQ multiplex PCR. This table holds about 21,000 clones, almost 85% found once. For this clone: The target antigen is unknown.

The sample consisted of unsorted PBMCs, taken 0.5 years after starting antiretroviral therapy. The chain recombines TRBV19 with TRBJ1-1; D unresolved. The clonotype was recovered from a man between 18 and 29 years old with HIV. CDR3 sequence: CASSIAEVTEAFF. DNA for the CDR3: TGTGCCAGTAGTATAGCCGAGGTAACTGAAGCTTTCTTT.